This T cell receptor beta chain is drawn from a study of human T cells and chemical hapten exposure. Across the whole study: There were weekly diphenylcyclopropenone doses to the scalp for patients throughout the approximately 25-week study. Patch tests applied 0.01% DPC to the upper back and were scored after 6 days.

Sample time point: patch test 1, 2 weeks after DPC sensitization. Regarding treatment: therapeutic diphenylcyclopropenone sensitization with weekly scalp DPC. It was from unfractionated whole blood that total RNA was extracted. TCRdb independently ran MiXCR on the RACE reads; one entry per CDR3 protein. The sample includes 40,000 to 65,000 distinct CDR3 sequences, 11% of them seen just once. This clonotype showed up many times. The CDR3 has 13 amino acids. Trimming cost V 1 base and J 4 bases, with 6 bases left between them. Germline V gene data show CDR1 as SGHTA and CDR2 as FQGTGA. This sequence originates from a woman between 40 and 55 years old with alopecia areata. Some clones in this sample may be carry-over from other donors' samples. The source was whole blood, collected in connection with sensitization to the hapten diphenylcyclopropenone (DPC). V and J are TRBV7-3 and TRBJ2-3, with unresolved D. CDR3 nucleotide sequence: TGTGCCAGCAGCTTAAGGGAAGCAGATACGCAGTATTTT. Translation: CASSLREADTQYF.